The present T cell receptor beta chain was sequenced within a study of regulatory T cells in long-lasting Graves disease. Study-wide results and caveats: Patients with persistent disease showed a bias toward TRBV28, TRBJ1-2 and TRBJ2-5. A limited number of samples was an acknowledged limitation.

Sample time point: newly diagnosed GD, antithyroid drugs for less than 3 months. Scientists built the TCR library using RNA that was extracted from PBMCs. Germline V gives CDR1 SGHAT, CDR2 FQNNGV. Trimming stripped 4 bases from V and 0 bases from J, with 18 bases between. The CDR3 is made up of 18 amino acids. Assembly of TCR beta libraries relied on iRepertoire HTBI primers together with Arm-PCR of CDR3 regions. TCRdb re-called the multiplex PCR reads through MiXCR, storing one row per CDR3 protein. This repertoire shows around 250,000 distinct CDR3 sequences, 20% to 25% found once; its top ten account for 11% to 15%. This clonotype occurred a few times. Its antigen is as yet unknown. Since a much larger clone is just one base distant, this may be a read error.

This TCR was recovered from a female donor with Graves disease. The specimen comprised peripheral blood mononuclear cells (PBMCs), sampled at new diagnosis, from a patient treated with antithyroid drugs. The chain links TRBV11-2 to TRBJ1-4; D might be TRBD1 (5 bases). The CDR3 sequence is CASSSRKPGEATNEKLFF. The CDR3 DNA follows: TGTGCCAGCAGCTCTAGGAAACCGGGGGAAGCAACTAATGAAAAACTGTTTTTT.